The present T cell receptor (beta chain) was sequenced within a study of CDR3 diversity in severe acne. Each CDR3 protein gets one entry after TCRdb re-called the PCR reads with MiXCR. The sample has roughly 93,000 distinct CDR3 sequences, about half seen once. There are 14 residues in the CDR3. With 0 bases removed from V and 5 bases from J, the gap between germline ends came to 10 bases. Germline loops: CDR1 DFQATT, CDR2 SNEGSKA (reference sequence). This clonotype was recorded a few times. The TCR originated in a male donor with severe acne vulgaris. This sequence joins TRBV20-1 and TRBJ2-2; perhaps D is TRBD1 or TRBD2 (6 bases each). Sequenced material: blood. CDR3 loop: CSARDLGGTGELFF. CDR3 sequence (DNA): TGCAGTGCTAGAGATTTAGGGGGGACCGGGGAGCTGTTTTTT.